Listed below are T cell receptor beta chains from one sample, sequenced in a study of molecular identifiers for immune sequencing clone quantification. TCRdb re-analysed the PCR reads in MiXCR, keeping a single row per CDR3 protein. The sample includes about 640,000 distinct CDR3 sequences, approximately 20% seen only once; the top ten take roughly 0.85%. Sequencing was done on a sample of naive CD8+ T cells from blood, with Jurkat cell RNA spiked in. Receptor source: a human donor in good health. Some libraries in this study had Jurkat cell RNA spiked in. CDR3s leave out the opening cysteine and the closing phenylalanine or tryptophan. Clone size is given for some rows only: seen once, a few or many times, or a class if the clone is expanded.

CDR3 protein: AGTGDENTIY
clone size: once
V gene: TRBV7-8
J gene: TRBJ1-3

CDR3 protein: ASSLGTSDYEQY
clone size: many
V gene: TRBV12-3/TRBV12-4
J gene: TRBJ2-7

CDR3 protein: ASSLAGGPKEQY
clone size: few
V gene: TRBV27
J gene: TRBJ2-7

CDR3 protein: ASSSWTSDADTQY
clone size: -
V gene: TRBV5-1
J gene: TRBJ2-3

CDR3 protein: ASSQGLTRLSGANVLT
clone size: many
V gene: TRBV3-1
J gene: TRBJ2-6

CDR3 protein: ASRLGQSSTDTQY
clone size: many
V gene: TRBV28
J gene: TRBJ2-3

CDR3 protein: ASSLWEGRGTDTQY
clone size: many
V gene: TRBV5-4
J gene: TRBJ2-3

CDR3 protein: ASSSKTPVRTDTQY
clone size: many
V gene: TRBV28
J gene: TRBJ2-3

CDR3 protein: AISERGGSGGPNEKLF
clone size: -
V gene: TRBV10-3
J gene: TRBJ1-4

CDR3 protein: ASSIGTLSEAF
clone size: few
V gene: TRBV19
J gene: TRBJ1-1

CDR3 protein: AAIGGPYEQY
clone size: many
V gene: TRBV30
J gene: TRBJ2-7

CDR3 protein: ASSRGLSGGADRYEQY
clone size: few
V gene: TRBV5-4
J gene: TRBJ2-7

CDR3 protein: ASSVSHGGTGELF
clone size: many
V gene: TRBV9
J gene: TRBJ2-2

CDR3 protein: ASSLGARSSYEQY
clone size: -
V gene: TRBV5-5
J gene: TRBJ2-7